This record concerns one T cell receptor beta chain sequence. This clone was seen only a few times. It lacks a known antigen. No base-level quality is on record; no much larger clone is a single base apart. This sample is part of a study of OX40 agonist ivuxolimab in advanced cancers. Concerning the study at large: The costimulatory receptor OX40 (CD134) was targeted by ivuxolimab, a fully human IgG2 agonistic monoclonal antibody. Intravenous ivuxolimab was administered to patients every 2 weeks at six dose levels: 0.01, 0.1, 0.3, 1.5, 3 and 10 mg/kg. Of the roughly 52 patients in dose escalation, about 20 had hepatocellular carcinoma, some 15 had melanoma, 9 had renal cell carcinoma and 9 had head and neck cancer. In the dose-escalation cohort, around four fifths of patients were male, and the mean age was roughly 60 years, with a range of 23 to 79. Prior anti-PD-1, anti-PD-L1 or anti-CTLA-4 therapy was permitted, and checkpoint inhibitors had been received by about 44% of dose-escalation patients. Partial responses occurred in three dose-escalation patients: two with cutaneous melanoma and one with hepatocellular carcinoma. The point of sequencing TCRbeta in the periphery was to test whether ivuxolimab changed TCR sequence diversity and drove clonal T-cell expansion. The monotherapy dose-escalation portion (N ≈ 56 patients) of the phase I ivuxolimab trial is reported in the paper.

The paper's findings and limits, for the study overall: After ivuxolimab, more expanded clones were found on average in CD8+ T cells than in CD4+ T cells. In the 0.1-3.0 mg/kg groups, partial responders had among the lowest normalized peripheral clonal expansion, particularly in CD8+ T cells. Low levels of normalized T-cell clonal expansion were also seen in some nonresponding patients. The antigen specificity of the peripheral T cells that underwent clonal expansion was not determined. At doses of 0.1 to 3.0 mg/kg, clonal expansion of both CD4+ and CD8+ blood T cells was observed from baseline to week 6.

The trial excluded patients who had a history of autoimmune disease or were on systemic immunosuppression. Peripheral blood for TCR sequencing was collected from all dose cohorts at baseline, on cycle 4 day 1, and on cycle 7 day 1. Samples were obtained from an open-label, multicenter, first-in-human phase I dose-escalation trial of ivuxolimab. Adults with locally advanced or metastatic head and neck squamous cell, hepatocellular, melanoma or renal cell carcinoma were enrolled in the trial. Before TCR sequencing, CD4+ T cells and CD8+ T cells were sorted from peripheral blood as separate populations. Genomic DNA was extracted from sorted cells for sequencing of the TCRbeta CDR3 region. TCRbeta CDR3 regions were sequenced using the immunoSEQ Assay. TCRdb's version of the immuneACCESS table is confined to in-frame rearrangements and falls short of the full clone set. An unresolved V gene accounts for under half of the shortfall where checked; the remainder is of unknown origin. The sample table contains 9,300 or so clones; only one count was recorded for roughly 67% of them. Of the sample, 20% to 30% falls within the top ten clones.

This TCR came from an adult with an advanced solid tumor such as melanoma, head and neck, liver or kidney cancer. The sequenced sample was CD4+ or CD8+ T cells sorted from blood, obtained in a trial of the OX40 agonist ivuxolimab.

The DNA reads TGTGCAGGCAGCCTCCCCTACAATGAGCAGTTCTTC. Translated, this gives CAGSLPYNEQFF. Recombination joined TRBV2 with TRBJ2-1, with the D gene uncertain. The CDR3 holds 12 amino acids from the cysteine to the phenylalanine. The DNA shown is the 36-base CDR3, in frame from base 1. CDR1 and CDR2 (SNHLY, FYNNEI) derive from the germline V gene.